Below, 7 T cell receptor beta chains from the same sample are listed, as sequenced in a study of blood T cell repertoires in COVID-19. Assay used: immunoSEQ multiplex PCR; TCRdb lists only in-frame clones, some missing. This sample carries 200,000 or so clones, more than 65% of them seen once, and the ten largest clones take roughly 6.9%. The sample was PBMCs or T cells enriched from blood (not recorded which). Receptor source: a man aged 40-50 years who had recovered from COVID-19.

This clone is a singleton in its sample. CDR3 amino acids: CASSLRPGGTDTQYF. In nucleotides, the CDR3 is TGTGCCAGCAGCTTAAGGCCAGGGGGGACAGATACGCAGTATTTT. V and J are TRBV7-9 and TRBJ2-3; a possible D gene is TRBD1 (7 bases). This CDR3 region has 15 residues. Trimming removed 2 bases at V and 3 bases at J, with 12 bases between. Germline assignment: CDR1 SEHNR and CDR2 FQNEAQ (reference sequence). Full variable domain (rest looked up from reference TRBV7-9 and TRBJ2-3): DTGVSQNPRHKITKRGQNVTFRCDPISEHNRLYWYRQTLGQGPEFLTYFQNEAQLEKSRLLSDRFSAERPKGSFSTLEIQRTEQGDSAMYLCASSLRPGGTDTQYFGPGTRLTVL.

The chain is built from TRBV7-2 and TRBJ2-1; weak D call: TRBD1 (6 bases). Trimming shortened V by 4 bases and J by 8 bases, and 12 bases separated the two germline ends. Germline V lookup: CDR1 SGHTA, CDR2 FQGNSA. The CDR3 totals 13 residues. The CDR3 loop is CASSWVQGDEQFF. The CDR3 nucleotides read TGTGCCAGCAGCTGGGTACAGGGAGATGAGCAGTTCTTC.

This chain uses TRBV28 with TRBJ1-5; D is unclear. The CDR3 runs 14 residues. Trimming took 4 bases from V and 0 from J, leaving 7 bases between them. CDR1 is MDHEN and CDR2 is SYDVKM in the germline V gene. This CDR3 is CASSYLSSNQPQHF. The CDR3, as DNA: TGTGCCAGCAGTTATCTCTCTAGCAATCAGCCCCAGCATTTT.

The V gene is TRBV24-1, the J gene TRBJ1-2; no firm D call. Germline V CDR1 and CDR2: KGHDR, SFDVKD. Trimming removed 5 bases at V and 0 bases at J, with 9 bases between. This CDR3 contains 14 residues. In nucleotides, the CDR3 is TGTGCCACCAGTGCCGGGGAAGCTAACTATGGCTACACCTTC. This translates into CATSAGEANYGYTF.

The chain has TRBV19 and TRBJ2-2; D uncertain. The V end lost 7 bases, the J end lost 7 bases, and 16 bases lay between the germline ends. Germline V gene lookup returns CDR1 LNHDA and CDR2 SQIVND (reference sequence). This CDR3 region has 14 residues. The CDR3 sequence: CASISGLFGGELFF. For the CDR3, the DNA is TGTGCCAGTATAAGTGGGCTATTTGGCGGGGAGCTGTTTTTT.

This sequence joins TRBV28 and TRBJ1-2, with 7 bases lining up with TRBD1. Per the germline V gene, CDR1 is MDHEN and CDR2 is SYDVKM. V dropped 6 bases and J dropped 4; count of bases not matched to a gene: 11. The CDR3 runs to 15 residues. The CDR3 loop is CASRPTQGSGYGYTF. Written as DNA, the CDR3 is TGTGCCAGCAGGCCGACACAGGGGTCCGGCTATGGCTACACCTTC.

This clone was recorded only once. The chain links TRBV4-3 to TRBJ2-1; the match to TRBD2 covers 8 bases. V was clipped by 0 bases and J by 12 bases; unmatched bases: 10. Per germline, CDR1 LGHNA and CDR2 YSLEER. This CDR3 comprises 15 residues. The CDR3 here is CASSQDRFATSGQFF. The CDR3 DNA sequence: TGCGCCAGCAGCCAAGATAGATTCGCCACTAGCGGGCAGTTCTTC.